The sequence of this T cell receptor beta chain was determined in a study of T cell responses to AZD1222 COVID-19 vaccine. Study findings and constraints: Baseline antibody screening turned up just a handful of seropositive AZD1222 recipients. Sampling that yielded the repertoires occurred only after the peak T cell response. A mostly white British donor set with more females was recruited, and clonal diversity was possibly underestimated. Reports say nearly half of spike-specific TCRs go after unmutated variant regions.

Germline V lookup: CDR1 MDHEN, CDR2 SYDVKM. CDR3 size: 14 residues. V shed 2 bases and J shed 6 bases, with 13 bases lying between them. This clone was picked up one time. Its target is unknown. Data came from immunoSEQ multiplex PCR; TCRdb stores just in-frame clones and leaves some out. The sample lists some 170,000 clones, 85% to 90% occurring once. Material: peripheral blood, obtained on day 0 of AZD1222 vaccination. The chain uses TRBV28 and TRBJ1-1; no reliable D call. The clonotype was recovered from an adult in good health. The DNA for the CDR3 is TGTGCCAGCAGTTTAGGGGATTTTGTGCCTGAAGCTTTCTTT. This translates into CASSLGDFVPEAFF.